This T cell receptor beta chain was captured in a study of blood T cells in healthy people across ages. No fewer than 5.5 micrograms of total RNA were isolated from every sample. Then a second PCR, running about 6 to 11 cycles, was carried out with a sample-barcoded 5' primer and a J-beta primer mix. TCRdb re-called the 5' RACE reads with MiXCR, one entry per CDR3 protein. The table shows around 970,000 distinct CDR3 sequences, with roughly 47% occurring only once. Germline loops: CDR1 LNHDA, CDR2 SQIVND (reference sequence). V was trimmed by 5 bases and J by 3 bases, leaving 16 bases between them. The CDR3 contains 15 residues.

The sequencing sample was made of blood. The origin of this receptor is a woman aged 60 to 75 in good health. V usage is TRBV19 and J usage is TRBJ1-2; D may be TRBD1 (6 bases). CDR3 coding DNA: TGTGCCAGTAGTCCACGGGGGGCAGGGGACTATGGCTACACCTTC. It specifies CASSPRGAGDYGYTF.